Only one count was recorded for the clone carrying this T cell receptor beta chain. The sample is drawn from a study of blood T cell repertoires in COVID-19. How the authors handled the data: Reference gene primer amplification in the assay estimated nucleated cell counts. Clones were sequenced by immunoSEQ multiplex PCR, and TCRdb holds only the in-frame ones, with some missing. Clonal size and the V and J genes are those of that table, whereas D and trimming came from the DNA. Of some 76,000 clones in the sample, 90% to 95% are singletons; the top ten hold around 5.8%. Germline values: CDR1 SGHDT, CDR2 YYEEEE. After removal of 3 bases from V and 5 bases from J, the junction contained 5 bases not matched to a gene. The CDR3 loop spans 14 amino acids.

This sequence joins TRBV5-6 and TRBJ2-7, with TRBD2 matching 10 bases. Sequencing was performed on peripheral blood. This TCR was sampled from a human donor in a cohort sampled during active COVID-19. In nucleotides, the CDR3 is TGTGCCAGCAGCTCCTCTAGCGGGGGAAACGAGCAGTACTTC. Translated: CASSSSSGGNEQYF.